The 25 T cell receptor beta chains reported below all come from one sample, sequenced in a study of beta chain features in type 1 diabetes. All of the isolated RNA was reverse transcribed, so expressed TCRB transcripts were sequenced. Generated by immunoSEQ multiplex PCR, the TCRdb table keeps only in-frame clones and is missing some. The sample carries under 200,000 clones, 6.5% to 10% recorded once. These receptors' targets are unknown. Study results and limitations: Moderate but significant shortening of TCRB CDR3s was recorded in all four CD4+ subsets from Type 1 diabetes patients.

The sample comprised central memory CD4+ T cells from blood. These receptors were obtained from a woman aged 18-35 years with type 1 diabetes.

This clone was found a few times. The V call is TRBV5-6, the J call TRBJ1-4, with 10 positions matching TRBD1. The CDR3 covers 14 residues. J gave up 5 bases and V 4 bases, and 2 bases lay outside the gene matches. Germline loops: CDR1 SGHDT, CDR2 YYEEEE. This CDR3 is CASSPGQGNEKLFF. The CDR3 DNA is TGTGCCAGCAGCCCGGGACAGGGGAATGAAAAACTGTTTTTT. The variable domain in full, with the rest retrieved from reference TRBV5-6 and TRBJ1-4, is DAGVTQSPTHLIKTRGQQVTLRCSPKSGHDTVSWYQQALGQGPQFIFQYYEEEERQRGNFPDRFSGHQFPNYSSELNVNALLLGDSALYLCASSPGQGNEKLFFGSGTQLSVL.

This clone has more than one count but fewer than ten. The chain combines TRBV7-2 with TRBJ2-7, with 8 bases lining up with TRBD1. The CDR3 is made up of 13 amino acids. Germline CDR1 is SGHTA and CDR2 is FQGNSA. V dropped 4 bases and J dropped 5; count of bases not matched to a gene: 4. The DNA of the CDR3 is TGTGCCAGCAGCTCGACAGGGGACCACGAGCAGTACTTC. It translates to CASSSTGDHEQYF.

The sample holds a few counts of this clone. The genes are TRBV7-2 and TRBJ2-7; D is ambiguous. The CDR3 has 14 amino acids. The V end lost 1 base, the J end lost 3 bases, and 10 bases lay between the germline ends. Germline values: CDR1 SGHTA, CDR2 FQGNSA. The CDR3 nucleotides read TGTGCCAGCAGCTTAGGACACCTCGGCTACGAGCAGTACTTC. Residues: CASSLGHLGYEQYF.

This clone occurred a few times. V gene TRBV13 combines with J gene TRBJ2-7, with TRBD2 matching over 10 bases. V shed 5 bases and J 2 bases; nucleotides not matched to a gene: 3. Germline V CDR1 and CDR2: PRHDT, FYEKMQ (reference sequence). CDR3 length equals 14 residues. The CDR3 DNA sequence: TGTGCCAGCAGCAAAGCGGGAGGGGCCTACGAGCAGTACTTC. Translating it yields CASSKAGGAYEQYF.

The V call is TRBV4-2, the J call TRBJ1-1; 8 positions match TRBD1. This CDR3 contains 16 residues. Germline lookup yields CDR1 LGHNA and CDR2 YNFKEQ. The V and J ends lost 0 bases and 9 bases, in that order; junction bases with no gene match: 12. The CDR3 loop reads CASSQDRQGALYKAFF. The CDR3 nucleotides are TGTGCCAGCAGCCAAGATAGGCAGGGGGCACTCTACAAAGCTTTCTTT.

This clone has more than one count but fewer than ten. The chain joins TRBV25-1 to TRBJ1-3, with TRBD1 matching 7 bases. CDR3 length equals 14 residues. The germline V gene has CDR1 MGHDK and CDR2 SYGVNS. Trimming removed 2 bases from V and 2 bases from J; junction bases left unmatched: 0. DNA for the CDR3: TGTGCCAGCAGTGAAACAGGGGCTGGAAACACCATATATTTT. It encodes CASSETGAGNTIYF.

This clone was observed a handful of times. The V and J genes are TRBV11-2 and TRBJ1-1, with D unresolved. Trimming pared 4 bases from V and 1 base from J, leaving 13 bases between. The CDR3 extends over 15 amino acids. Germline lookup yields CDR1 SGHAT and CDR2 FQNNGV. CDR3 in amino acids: CASSSTSLPNTEAFF. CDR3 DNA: TGTGCCAGCAGCTCAACATCCCTTCCGAACACTGAAGCTTTCTTT.

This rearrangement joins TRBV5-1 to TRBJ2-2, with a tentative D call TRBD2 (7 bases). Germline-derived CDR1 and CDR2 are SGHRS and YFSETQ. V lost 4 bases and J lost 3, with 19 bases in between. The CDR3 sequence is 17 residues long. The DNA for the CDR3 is TGCGCCAGCAGCCGACTAGAGGGGGGGGCTTACACCGGGGAGCTGTTTTTT. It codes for CASSRLEGGAYTGELFF.

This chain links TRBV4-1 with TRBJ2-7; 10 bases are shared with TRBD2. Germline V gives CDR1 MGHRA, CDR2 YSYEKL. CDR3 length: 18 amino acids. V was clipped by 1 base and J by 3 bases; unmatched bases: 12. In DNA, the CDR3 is TGCGCCAGCAGCCAAGGGACCTCTAGCGGGAGCGTGGGCTACGAGCAGTACTTC. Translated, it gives CASSQGTSSGSVGYEQYF.

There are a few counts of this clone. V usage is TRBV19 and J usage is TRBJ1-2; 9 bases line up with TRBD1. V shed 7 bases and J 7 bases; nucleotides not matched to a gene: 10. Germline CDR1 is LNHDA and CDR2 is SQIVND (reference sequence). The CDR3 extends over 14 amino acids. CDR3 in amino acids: CASTGGQGYGGYTF. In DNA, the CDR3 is TGTGCCAGTACCGGTGGACAGGGGTACGGTGGCTACACCTTC.

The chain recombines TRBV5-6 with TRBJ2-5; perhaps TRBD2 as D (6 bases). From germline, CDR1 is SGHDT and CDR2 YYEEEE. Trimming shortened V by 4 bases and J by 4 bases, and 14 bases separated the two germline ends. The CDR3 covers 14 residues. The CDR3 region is CASSPTGVGETQYF. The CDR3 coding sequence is TGTGCCAGCAGCCCCACGGGGGTGGGAGAGACCCAGTACTTC.

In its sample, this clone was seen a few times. In nucleotides, the CDR3 is TGTGCCACCAGATGGACCAGGGGTACTGAAGCTTTCTTT. Encoded protein: CATRWTRGTEAFF. The rearrangement links TRBV15 to TRBJ1-1; D possibly corresponds to TRBD1 (6 bases). Looked up from germline, CDR1 is LNHNV and CDR2 is YYDKDF (reference sequence). The V end was cut by 6 bases, the J end by 5 bases, with 13 bases between. The CDR3 extends over 13 amino acids.

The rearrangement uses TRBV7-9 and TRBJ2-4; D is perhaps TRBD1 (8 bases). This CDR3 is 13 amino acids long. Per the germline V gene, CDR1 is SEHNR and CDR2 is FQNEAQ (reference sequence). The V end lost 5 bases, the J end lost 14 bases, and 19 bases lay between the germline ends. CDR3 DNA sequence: TGTGCCAGCAGCCTTATAGGACAGGGAGGGGAGTACTTC. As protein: CASSLIGQGGEYF.

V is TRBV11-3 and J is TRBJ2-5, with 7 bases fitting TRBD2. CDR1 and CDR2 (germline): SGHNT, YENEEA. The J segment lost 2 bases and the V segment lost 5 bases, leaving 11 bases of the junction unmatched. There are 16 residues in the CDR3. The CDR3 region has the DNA TGTGCCAGCAGCCACCGGACGGGACTACCTCAAGAGACCCAGTACTTC. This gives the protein CASSHRTGLPQETQYF.

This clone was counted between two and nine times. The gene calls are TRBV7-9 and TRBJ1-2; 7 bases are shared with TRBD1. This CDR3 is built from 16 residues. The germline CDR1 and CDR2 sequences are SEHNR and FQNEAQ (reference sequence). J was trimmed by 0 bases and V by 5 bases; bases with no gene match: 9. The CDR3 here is CASSRYYRGANYGYTF. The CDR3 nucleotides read TGTGCCAGCAGCAGATATTACAGGGGAGCTAACTATGGCTACACCTTC.

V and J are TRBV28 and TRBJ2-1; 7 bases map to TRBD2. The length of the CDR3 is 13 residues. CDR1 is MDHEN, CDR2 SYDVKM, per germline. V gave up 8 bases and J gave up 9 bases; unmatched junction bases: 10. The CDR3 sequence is CASVEGSGGEQFF. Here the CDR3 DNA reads TGTGCCAGCGTTGAGGGTTCGGGAGGTGAGCAGTTCTTC. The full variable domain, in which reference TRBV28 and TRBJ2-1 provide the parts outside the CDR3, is DVKVTQSSRYLVKRTGEKVFLECVQDMDHENMFWYRQDPGLGLRLIYFSYDVKMKEKGDIPEGYSVSREKKERFSLILESASTNQTSMYLCASVEGSGGEQFFGPGTRLTVL.

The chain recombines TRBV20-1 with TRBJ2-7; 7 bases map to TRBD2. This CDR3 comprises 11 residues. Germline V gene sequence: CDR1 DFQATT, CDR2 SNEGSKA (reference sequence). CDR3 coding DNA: TGCCTAGCGGCTAACGACTACGAGCAGTACTTC. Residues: CLAANDYEQYF.

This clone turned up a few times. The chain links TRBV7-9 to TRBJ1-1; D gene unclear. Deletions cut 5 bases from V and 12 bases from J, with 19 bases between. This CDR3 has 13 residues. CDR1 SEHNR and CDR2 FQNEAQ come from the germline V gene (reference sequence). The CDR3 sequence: CASSPEPGVMPFF. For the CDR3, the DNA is TGTGCCAGCAGCCCCGAACCCGGGGTGATGCCTTTCTTT. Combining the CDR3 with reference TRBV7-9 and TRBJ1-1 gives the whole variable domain DTGVSQNPRHKITKRGQNVTFRCDPISEHNRLYWYRQTLGQGPEFLTYFQNEAQLEKSRLLSDRFSAERPKGSFSTLEIQRTEQGDSAMYLCASSPEPGVMPFFGQGTRLTVV.

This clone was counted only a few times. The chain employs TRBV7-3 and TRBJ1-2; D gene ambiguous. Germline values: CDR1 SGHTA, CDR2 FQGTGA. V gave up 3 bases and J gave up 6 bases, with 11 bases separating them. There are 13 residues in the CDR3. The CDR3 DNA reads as TGTGCCAGCAGCTTTGGGGTCGGGGATGGCTACACCTTC. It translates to CASSFGVGDGYTF.

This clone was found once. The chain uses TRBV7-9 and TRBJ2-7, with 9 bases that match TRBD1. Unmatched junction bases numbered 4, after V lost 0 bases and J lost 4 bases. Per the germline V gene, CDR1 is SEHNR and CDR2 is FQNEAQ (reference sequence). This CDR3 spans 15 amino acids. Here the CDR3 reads CASSLASGQGYEQYF. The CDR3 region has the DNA TGTGCCAGCAGCTTAGCTAGTGGACAGGGGTACGAGCAGTACTTC.

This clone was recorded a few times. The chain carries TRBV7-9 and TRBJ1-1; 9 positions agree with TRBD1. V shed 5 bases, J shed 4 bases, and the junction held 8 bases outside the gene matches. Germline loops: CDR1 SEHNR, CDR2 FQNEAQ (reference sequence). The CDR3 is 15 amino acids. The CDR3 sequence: CASSAVGQGGTEAFF. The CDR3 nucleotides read TGTGCCAGCAGCGCCGTGGGACAGGGCGGCACTGAAGCTTTCTTT.

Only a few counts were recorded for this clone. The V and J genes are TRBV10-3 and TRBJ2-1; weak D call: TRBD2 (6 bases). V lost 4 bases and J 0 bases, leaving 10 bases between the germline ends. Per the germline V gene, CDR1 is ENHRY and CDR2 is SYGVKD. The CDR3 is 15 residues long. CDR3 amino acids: CAISVGTYSYNEQFF. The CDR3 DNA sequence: TGTGCCATCAGTGTAGGGACTTACTCCTACAATGAGCAGTTCTTC.

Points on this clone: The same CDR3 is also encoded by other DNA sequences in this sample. The CDR3 DNA sequence: TGTGCCAGCAGCTTTCCGACTAGCGGGGGAGAGACCCAGTACTTC. It specifies CASSFPTSGGETQYF. The rearrangement joins TRBV7-2 to TRBJ2-5, with 12 bases aligning to TRBD2. Germline assignment: CDR1 SGHTA and CDR2 FQGNSA. J was trimmed by 4 bases and V by 3 bases; bases with no gene match: 3. This CDR3 spans 15 amino acids.

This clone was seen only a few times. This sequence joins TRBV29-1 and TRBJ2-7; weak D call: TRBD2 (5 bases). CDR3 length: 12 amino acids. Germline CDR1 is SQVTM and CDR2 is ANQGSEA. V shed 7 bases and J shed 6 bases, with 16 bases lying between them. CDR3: CSGRSGLSEQYF. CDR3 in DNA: TGCAGCGGAAGAAGCGGCCTTAGCGAGCAGTACTTC.

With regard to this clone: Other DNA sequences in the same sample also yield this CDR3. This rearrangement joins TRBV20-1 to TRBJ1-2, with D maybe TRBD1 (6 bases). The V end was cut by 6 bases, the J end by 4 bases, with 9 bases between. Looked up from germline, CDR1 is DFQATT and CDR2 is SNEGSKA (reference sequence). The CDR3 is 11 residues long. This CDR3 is CSAGDIYGYTF. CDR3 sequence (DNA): TGCAGTGCAGGGGACATCTATGGCTACACCTTC.